These 20 T cell receptor beta chains came from one sample sequenced in a study of CD8+CD57+ T cells in acquired aplastic anemia. CDR3 and TCR beta VDJ profiling relied on a genomic DNA template. One entry per CDR3 protein, called by TCRdb with MiXCR from the reads. This repertoire shows under 200,000 distinct CDR3 sequences, about 60% found once; its top ten account for 45% to 55%. Sequenced: sorted CD4+, CD8+, or CD8+CD57+ T cells (not recorded which) from PBMCs. Receptors were obtained from a human donor in good health.

This clonotype was seen once. The chain employs TRBV7-6 and TRBJ1-5; TRBD1 might be the D (6 bases). The CDR3 totals 16 residues. Germline CDR1 reads SGHVS; CDR2 reads FNYEAQ. Between the trimmed V and J ends, which lost 0 bases and 9 bases, there was a span of 18 bases. CDR3 DNA: TGTGCCAGCAGCTTAGCGGGGAGGGGGTTCAATGGGCCCCAGCATTTT. Protein: CASSLAGRGFNGPQHF.

The V call is TRBV7-9, the J call TRBJ1-6; 7 bases map to TRBD1. CDR3 length: 12 residues. Germline V CDR1 and CDR2: SEHNR, FQNEAQ (reference sequence). V gave up 6 bases and J gave up 12 bases; unmatched junction bases: 5. The CDR3: CASSDRVGPLHF. The DNA of the CDR3 is TGTGCCAGCAGTGACAGGGTGGGACCCCTCCACTTT.

This chain uses TRBV7-9 with TRBJ1-1; unclear D gene. Germline lookup yields CDR1 SEHNR and CDR2 FQNEAQ (reference sequence). The CDR3 length is 11 residues. V was cut by 8 bases and J by 0 bases, with 4 bases left in between. The CDR3 sequence is CASEMNTEAFF. The CDR3 DNA reads as TGTGCCAGCGAGATGAACACTGAAGCTTTCTTT.

A word on this clonotype: One base away lies a much larger clone, so this may be a sequencing read error. This chain connects TRBV6-5 to TRBJ2-1, with D maybe TRBD1 (5 bases). Trimming shortened V by 5 bases and J by 5 bases, and 19 bases separated the two germline ends. This CDR3 has 16 amino acids. Germline values: CDR1 MNHEY, CDR2 SVGAGI. The CDR3: CASSHLRQGLNNEQFF. The CDR3 DNA reads as TGTGCCAGCAGTCACCTCAGGCAGGGCTTGAACAATGAGCAGTTCTTC.

The rearrangement uses TRBV20-1 and TRBJ2-1; D gene uncertain. The V end was cut by 2 bases, the J end by 5 bases, with 4 bases between. Germline V gene lookup returns CDR1 DFQATT and CDR2 SNEGSKA (reference sequence). The CDR3 is made up of 11 amino acids. The CDR3, as DNA: TGCAGTGCTAGACGAGACAATGAGCAGTTCTTC. It is translated as CSARRDNEQFF.

The V gene is TRBV5-1, the J gene TRBJ2-7; 10 nucleotides line up with TRBD1. Germline-derived CDR1 and CDR2 are SGHRS and YFSETQ. The CDR3 has 14 amino acids. The V gene end was trimmed by 5 bases and the J gene end by 5 bases; junction bases not matched to a gene: 7. The chain's CDR3 is CASSGDRGVHEQYF. The CDR3 bases are TGCGCCAGCAGTGGGGACAGGGGAGTCCACGAGCAGTACTTC.

This clonotype was counted at least ten times. This sequence joins TRBV28 and TRBJ2-3; 7 bases match TRBD1. Germline lookup yields CDR1 MDHEN and CDR2 SYDVKM. V was clipped by 7 bases and J by 5 bases; unmatched bases: 6. This CDR3 comprises 13 residues. The CDR3 DNA reads as TGTGCCAGCATCGACAGGGAAGGAGATACGCAGTATTTT. Protein sequence: CASIDREGDTQYF.

The rearrangement uses TRBV25-1 and TRBJ2-1; D gene ambiguous. The end of the DNA is better explained by TRBJ2-7, so the J call may be wrong. Germline values: CDR1 MGHDK, CDR2 SYGVNS. This CDR3 has 14 residues. This CDR3 reads CASSDPPGSYEQYF. The CDR3 DNA follows: TGTGCCAGCAGTGACCCCCCGGGCTCCTACGAGCAGTACTTC.

Concerning this clonotype: Mismatch with germline at one junction end may stem from a read error. The gene calls are TRBV7-3 and TRBJ2-7; D gene ambiguous. The CDR3 is 14 residues long. Germline CDR1 and CDR2: SGHTA and FQGTGA. CDR3: CASSQVGPTYEQYF. For the CDR3, the DNA is TGCGCCAGCAGCCAAGTTGGTCCCACCTACGAGCAGTACTTC.

On this clonotype: In this CDR3 the conserved last residue, phenylalanine or tryptophan, is missing, so a read error is likely. The CDR3 coding sequence is TGTGCCAGTACCCAACAGGGGGCAAAATCTTCACCCCTCCACCTT. Amino acid sequence: CASTQQGAKSSPLHL. This chain joins TRBV19 and TRBJ1-6; TRBD1 matches at 9 bases. V lost 7 bases and J lost 9; bases outside the gene matches: 10. The CDR3 is 15 amino acids. Germline V gives CDR1 LNHDA, CDR2 SQIVND (reference sequence).

The gene calls are TRBV7-6 and TRBJ1-6; D is undetermined. Germline V CDR1 and CDR2: SGHVS, FNYEAQ. The V end lost 5 bases, the J end lost 9 bases, and 11 bases lay between the germline ends. The CDR3 runs 13 residues. As DNA, the CDR3 is TGTGCCAGCAGCCAATCGTGGAGTTCACCCCTCCACTTT. Protein product: CASSQSWSSPLHF.

The gene calls are TRBV7-9 and TRBJ1-1, with no clear D. The germline V and J ends were trimmed by 4 bases and 11 bases, with 11 bases remaining between them. CDR1 and CDR2 (germline): SEHNR, FQNEAQ (reference sequence). This CDR3 has 11 amino acids. As DNA, the CDR3 is TGTGCCAGCAGCTACGAGTCAAGGGCTTTCTTT. It yields the protein CASSYESRAFF.

The CDR3, as DNA: TGCAGTGCTAGGAGACCCGAAAACTACGAGCAGTACTTC. Its protein is CSARRPENYEQYF. V is TRBV20-1 and J is TRBJ2-7; D is unclear. From germline, CDR1 is DFQATT and CDR2 SNEGSKA (reference sequence). The CDR3 consists of 13 residues. V was pared by 3 bases and J by 3 bases, with 12 bases between.

The gene calls are TRBV7-8 and TRBJ2-4, with 12 bases lining up with TRBD2. The CDR3 runs to 15 residues. Unmatched junction bases numbered 6, after V lost 4 bases and J lost 8 bases. Germline V CDR1 and CDR2: SGHVS, FQNEAQ. CDR3 sequence reads: CASSYGLAGGDIQYF. CDR3 sequence (DNA): TGTGCCAGCAGCTACGGCCTAGCGGGGGGGGACATTCAGTACTTC.

The V gene is TRBV19, the J gene TRBJ2-5; no firm D call. The CDR3 loop spans 14 amino acids. Germline values: CDR1 LNHDA, CDR2 SQIVND (reference sequence). The V gene lost 3 bases and the J gene lost 5 bases, with 13 bases spanning the gap. CDR3 nucleotide sequence: TGTGCCAGTAGTATGCAGGCGAATCGGGAGACCCAGTACTTC. It is translated as CASSMQANRETQYF.

The V gene is TRBV11-2, the J gene TRBJ2-7, with TRBD2 as a possible D gene (5 bases). Trimming took 5 bases from V and 0 from J, leaving 14 bases between them. Germline lookup yields CDR1 SGHAT and CDR2 FQNNGV. CDR3 length: 15 residues. CDR3 coding DNA: TGTGCCAGCAGCAAGAGGGCCGTCGTCTCCTACGAGCAGTACTTC. Protein: CASSKRAVVSYEQYF.

This clonotype has ten or more counts. The V call is TRBV7-9, the J call TRBJ2-6, with 7 bases identical to TRBD1. There are 17 residues in the CDR3. CDR1 is SEHNR, CDR2 FQNEAQ, per germline (reference sequence). The V and J ends lost 1 base and 0 bases, in that order; junction bases with no gene match: 3. The CDR3 coding sequence is TGTGCCAGCAGCTTAGAGGGACAGTTCTCTGGGGCCAACGTCCTGACTTTC. It is translated as CASSLEGQFSGANVLTF.

There are a few counts of this clonotype. The V and J genes are TRBV20-1 and TRBJ1-1, with D possibly matching TRBD1 (5 bases). The CDR3 runs 15 residues. The V gene's germline CDR1 is DFQATT and CDR2 SNEGSKA (reference sequence). V was shortened by 3 bases and J by 4 bases, with 18 bases between the two germline ends. The DNA of the CDR3 is TGCAGTGCTAGGGGGGGGGAAGGGTTAGGCACTGAAGCTTTCTTT. It is translated as CSARGGEGLGTEAFF.

In the case of this clonotype: This sequence may be a read error, since a much larger clone differs from it by one base. The rearrangement joins TRBV19 to TRBJ2-4; D possibly corresponds to TRBD1 (6 bases). The CDR3 extends over 15 amino acids. Germline V gene lookup returns CDR1 LNHDA and CDR2 SQIVND (reference sequence). For the CDR3, the DNA is TGTGCCAGTAGTAATTACAGGGCATTGGGAAACACTCAGTACTTC. It translates to CASSNYRALGNTQYF.

This clonotype has only a few counts. This chain joins TRBV5-1 and TRBJ2-3, with 11 bases fitting TRBD2. With V trimmed by 2 bases and J by 0 bases, 2 bases remained unmatched. The CDR3 is made up of 16 amino acids. Germline CDR1 and CDR2: SGHRS and YFSETQ. The DNA of the CDR3 is TGCGCCAGCAGCTTTAGCGGGAGGGCTAGCACAGATACGCAGTATTTT. Its translation is CASSFSGRASTDTQYF.